These 18 T cell receptor beta chains were sequenced from one sample in a study of low-dose radiotherapy and immunotherapy resistance in tumors. Time point given: before trial treatment. TRAV and TRBV primers primed cDNA for both TCRalpha and TCRbeta. A roughly 20-cycle PCR with a constant-region primer and V-primer adapter amplified TCRs. In TCRdb, the reads were re-called with MiXCR into one record per CDR3 protein. The sample yields some 39,000 distinct CDR3 sequences, roughly 28% seen once. Sequencing used PBMCs, obtained before treatment. These receptors all stem from a male donor with gallbladder cancer.

This clonotype was seen only a few times. A far larger clone is one base from this, pointing to a likely read error. J is TRBJ2-7 and V is TRBV6-1; 14 nucleotides line up with TRBD2. The CDR3 spans 14 residues. V lost 6 bases and J lost 7; bases outside the gene matches: 5. CDR1 MNHNS and CDR2 SASEGT come from the germline V gene. The CDR3 protein is CASSRLAGGNEQYF. The CDR3 DNA reads TGTGCCAGCAGCAGACTAGCGGGAGGGAATGAGCAGTACTTC.

This chain uses TRBV10-3 with TRBJ2-1; TRBD2 agrees at 14 bases. V lost 10 bases, J lost 7 bases, and 9 bases stayed unmatched. The germline V gene encodes CDR1 ENHRY and CDR2 SYGVKD. This CDR3 region has 15 residues. The chain's CDR3 is CATHGTSGRSNEQFF. CDR3 in DNA: TGTGCCACCCACGGGACTAGCGGGAGAAGTAATGAGCAGTTCTTC.

The V call is TRBV28, the J call TRBJ2-2; D is ambiguous. The germline CDR1 and CDR2 sequences are MDHEN and SYDVKM. The CDR3 has 16 amino acids. The germline V and J ends were trimmed by 3 bases and 1 base, with 12 bases remaining between them. CDR3 protein: CASSLRQIENTGELFF. The CDR3 coding sequence is TGTGCCAGCAGTTTGAGGCAGATAGAGAACACCGGGGAGCTGTTTTTT.

The table lists this clonotype with many counts. This chain connects TRBV20-1 to TRBJ2-7; 12 positions agree with TRBD2. The V gene end was trimmed by 5 bases and the J gene end by 9 bases; junction bases not matched to a gene: 8. The CDR3 sequence is 13 residues long. From germline, CDR1 is DFQATT and CDR2 SNEGSKA (reference sequence). CDR3 loop: CSALASGGARQYF. In DNA form, the CDR3 reads TGCAGTGCTCTAGCTAGCGGGGGGGCAAGGCAGTACTTC.

CDR3 protein: CSVSGGHYNEQFF. The CDR3 DNA follows: TGCAGCGTTAGCGGGGGCCATTACAATGAGCAGTTCTTC. The chain employs TRBV29-1 and TRBJ2-1, with 8 bases that match TRBD2. The germline V gene has CDR1 SQVTM and CDR2 ANQGSEA. After removal of 5 bases from V and 4 bases from J, the junction contained 4 bases not matched to a gene. The CDR3 runs 13 residues.

Worth noting for this clonotype: At one boundary the junction diverges from the germline segment, which might be a read error. J is TRBJ2-5 and V is TRBV5-3; 9 nucleotides agree with TRBD1. TRBV5-3 is an ORF, with its function uncertain. The CDR3 has 16 amino acids. The CDR3: CASSLALQGAGETQYF. As DNA, the CDR3 is TGTGCCAGCAGCTTGGCCCTACAGGGGGCAGGAGAGACCCAGTACTTC.

This clonotype occurred many times. The V and J genes are TRBV29-1 and TRBJ2-5; tentative D call: TRBD1 (6 bases). From germline, CDR1 is SQVTM and CDR2 ANQGSEA. The CDR3 length is 13 residues. Trimming removed 2 bases from V and 6 bases from J, with 13 bases in between. The CDR3 spells CSVEWQGSKTQYF. The CDR3 nucleotides read TGCAGCGTTGAATGGCAGGGGTCGAAGACCCAGTACTTC.

This chain uses TRBV29-1 with TRBJ2-3; no clear D. Germline CDR1 reads SQVTM; CDR2 reads ANQGSEA. This CDR3 has 15 amino acids. The ends were cut back, 8 bases at V and 1 base at J, with 19 bases in the middle. CDR3 sequence (DNA): TGCAGCTCACTCCTCTGGACGGACCGCACAGATACGCAGTATTTT. Translating it yields CSSLLWTDRTDTQYF.

This clonotype was picked up a small number of times. This chain uses TRBV7-2 with TRBJ2-3, with D unresolved. The germline gives CDR1 SGHTA, CDR2 FQGNSA. The CDR3 has 15 residues. V was cut by 3 bases and J by 0 bases, with 10 bases left in between. The CDR3 sequence is CASSFDGTSTDTQYF. Here the CDR3 DNA reads TGTGCCAGCAGCTTTGACGGCACTAGCACAGATACGCAGTATTTT.

The sample holds many counts of this clonotype. This chain joins TRBV10-3 and TRBJ2-2; TRBD1 aligns across 7 bases. The CDR3 has 14 amino acids. The germline CDR1 and CDR2 sequences are ENHRY and SYGVKD. V lost 5 bases, J lost 5 bases, and 5 bases stayed unmatched. CDR3 nucleotide sequence: TGTGCCATCAGTCCTGGGACAGCTACCGGGGAGCTGTTTTTT. Translating it yields CAISPGTATGELFF.

The table lists this clonotype with many counts. The chain links TRBV9 to TRBJ2-2, with D unresolved. Trimming pared 4 bases from V and 1 base from J, leaving 5 bases between. The CDR3 is 13 residues long. From germline, CDR1 is SGDLS and CDR2 YYNGEE. The CDR3 sequence is CASSPRNTGELFF. CDR3 coding DNA: TGTGCCAGCAGCCCCAGGAACACCGGGGAGCTGTTTTTT. The whole variable domain, filled in from reference TRBV9 and TRBJ2-2, reads DSGVTQTPKHLITATGQRVTLRCSPRSGDLSVYWYQQSLDQGLQFLIQYYNGEERAKGNILERFSAQQFPDLHSELNLSSLELGDSALYFCASSPRNTGELFFGEGSRLTVL.

The chain links TRBV7-2 to TRBJ2-2; 12 bases map to TRBD2. Germline CDR1 SGHTA, CDR2 FQGNSA. The length of the CDR3 is 16 residues. V trimming: 3 bases; J trimming: 6 bases; junction bases outside the gene matches: 5. CDR3 DNA: TGTGCCAGCAGCTTCAAAGGGACTAGCGGGCCCGGGGAGCTGTTTTTT. Encoded protein: CASSFKGTSGPGELFF.

This clonotype was counted at least ten times. The V gene is TRBV5-1, the J gene TRBJ1-1; D unclear. Germline values: CDR1 SGHRS, CDR2 YFSETQ. V gave up 1 base and J gave up 4 bases, with 14 bases separating them. CDR3 length: 15 amino acids. CDR3 protein: CASSLNPGGVTEAFF. CDR3 nucleotide sequence: TGCGCCAGCAGCTTGAACCCCGGCGGCGTCACTGAAGCTTTCTTT.

This clonotype was picked up many times. The chain has TRBV10-3 and TRBJ2-3; 10 bases align to TRBD2. Trimming at V came to 6 bases and at J to 4 bases, leaving 4 bases not matched to a gene. CDR1 ENHRY and CDR2 SYGVKD come from the germline V gene. This CDR3 region has 14 residues. The CDR3 DNA sequence: TGTGCCATCAGGTCTAGCGGGGGTGCAGATACGCAGTATTTT. Translating gives CAIRSSGGADTQYF.

This clonotype was recorded at least ten times. The chain joins TRBV6-1 to TRBJ1-1; D is undetermined. CDR3 length: 12 residues. The germline V gene encodes CDR1 MNHNS and CDR2 SASEGT. The ends were cut back, 2 bases at V and 2 bases at J, with 3 bases in the middle. The CDR3 protein is CASSELNTEAFF. The DNA for the CDR3 is TGTGCCAGCAGTGAATTAAACACTGAAGCTTTCTTT.

This chain links TRBV3-1 with TRBJ2-6, with D possibly being TRBD1 (6 bases). The CDR3 length is 17 residues. Looked up from germline, CDR1 is LGHDT and CDR2 is YNNKEL (reference sequence). The germline V and J ends were trimmed by 1 base and 0 bases, with 10 bases remaining between them. CDR3 sequence reads: CASSQGTDHSGANVLTF. The DNA of the CDR3 is TGTGCCAGCAGCCAAGGGACAGACCACTCTGGGGCCAACGTCCTGACTTTC.

This clonotype was observed a single time. This chain uses TRBV7-2 with TRBJ1-3; a weak D match, TRBD1 (5 bases). The CDR3 has 15 residues. The germline V gene encodes CDR1 SGHTA and CDR2 FQGNSA. V was trimmed by 4 bases and J by 4 bases, leaving 14 bases between them. The CDR3 DNA reads as TGTGCCAGCAGCTCGACTCAGGGAACCGGAAACACCATATATTTT. It codes for CASSSTQGTGNTIYF.

At least ten counts were recorded for this clonotype. J is TRBJ2-3 and V is TRBV18, with D possibly matching TRBD1 (6 bases). The CDR3 has 14 residues. V lost 3 bases and J 4 bases, leaving 11 bases between the germline ends. The germline gives CDR1 KGHSH, CDR2 LQKENI. CDR3 DNA: TGTGCCAGCTCACCTTACCACAGGGCAGATACGCAGTATTTT. Protein product: CASSPYHRADTQYF.